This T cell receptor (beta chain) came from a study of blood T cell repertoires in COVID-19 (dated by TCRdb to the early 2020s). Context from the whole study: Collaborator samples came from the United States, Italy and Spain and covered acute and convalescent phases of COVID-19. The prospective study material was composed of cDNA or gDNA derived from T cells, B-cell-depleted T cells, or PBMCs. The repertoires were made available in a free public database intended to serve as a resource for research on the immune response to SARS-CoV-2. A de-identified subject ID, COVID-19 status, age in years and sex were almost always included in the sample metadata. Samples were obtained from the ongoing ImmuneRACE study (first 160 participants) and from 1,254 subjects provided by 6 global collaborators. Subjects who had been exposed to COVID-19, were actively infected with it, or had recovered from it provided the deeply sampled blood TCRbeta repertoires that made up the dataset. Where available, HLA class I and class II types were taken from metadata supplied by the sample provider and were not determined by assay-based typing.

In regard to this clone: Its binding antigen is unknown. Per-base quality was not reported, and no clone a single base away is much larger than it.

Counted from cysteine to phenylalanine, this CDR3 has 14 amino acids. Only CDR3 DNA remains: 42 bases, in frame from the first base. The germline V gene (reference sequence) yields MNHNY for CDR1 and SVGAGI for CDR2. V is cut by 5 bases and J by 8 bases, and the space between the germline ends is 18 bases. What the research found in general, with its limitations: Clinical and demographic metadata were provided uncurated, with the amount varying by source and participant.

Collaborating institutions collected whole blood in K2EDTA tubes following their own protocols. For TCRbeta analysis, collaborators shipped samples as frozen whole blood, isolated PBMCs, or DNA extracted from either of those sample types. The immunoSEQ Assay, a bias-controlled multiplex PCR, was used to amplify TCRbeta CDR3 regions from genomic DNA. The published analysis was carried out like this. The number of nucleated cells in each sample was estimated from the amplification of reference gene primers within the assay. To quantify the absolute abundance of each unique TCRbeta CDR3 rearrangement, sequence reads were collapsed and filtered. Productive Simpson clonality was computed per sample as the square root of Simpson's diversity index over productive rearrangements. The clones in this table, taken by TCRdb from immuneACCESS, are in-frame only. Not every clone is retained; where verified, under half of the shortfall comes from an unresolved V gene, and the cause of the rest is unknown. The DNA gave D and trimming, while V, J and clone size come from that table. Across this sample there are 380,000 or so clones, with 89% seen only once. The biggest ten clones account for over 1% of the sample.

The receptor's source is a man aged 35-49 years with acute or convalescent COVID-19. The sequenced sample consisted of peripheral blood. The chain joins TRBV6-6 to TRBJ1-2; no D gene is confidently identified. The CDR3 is CASSPEMSQWGYTF. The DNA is TGTGCCAGCAGTCCGGAGATGTCCCAGTGGGGCTACACCTTC.